These 14 T cell receptor beta chains share one sample of origin, sequenced in a study of blood T cell repertoires in COVID-19. Libraries were prepared by immunoSEQ multiplex PCR; TCRdb keeps only in-frame clonotypes and omits some of them. Of about 62,000 clones in the sample, around 65% were seen once. The sequenced sample was PBMCs or T cells enriched from blood (not recorded which). These receptor sequences come from a woman aged 60 to 75 who had been exposed to COVID-19.

This chain uses TRBV4-3 with TRBJ2-3; 7 bases match TRBD1. The CDR3 runs 13 residues. V trimming: 5 bases; J trimming: 8 bases; junction bases outside the gene matches: 7. Looked up from germline, CDR1 is LGHNA and CDR2 is YSLEER. As DNA, the CDR3 is TGCGCCAGCAGCGAAGGGGGCGGCTCTACGCAGTATTTT. Protein product: CASSEGGGSTQYF.

The chain is built from TRBV5-1 and TRBJ1-1; 7 bases are shared with TRBD1. Germline trimming cut 4 bases from V and 5 bases from J; bases unmatched to any gene: 5. The CDR3 spans 13 residues. CDR1 and CDR2 (germline): SGHRS, YFSETQ. The CDR3, as DNA: TGCGCCAGCAGCGAGGGGGCAAGGACTGAAGCTTTCTTT. It translates to CASSEGARTEAFF.

V gene TRBV2 combines with J gene TRBJ2-5; D unclear. Germline CDR1 reads SNHLY; CDR2 reads FYNNEI. CDR3 size: 14 residues. Trimming removed 6 bases from V and 5 bases from J, with 16 bases in between. In DNA, the CDR3 is TGTGCCAGCAGCGCCGTTTCCGACGGGGAGACCCAGTACTTC. It yields the protein CASSAVSDGETQYF. The entire variable domain, with the rest obtained from reference TRBV2 and TRBJ2-5, is as follows: EPEVTQTPSHQVTQMGQEVILRCVPISNHLYFYWYRQILGQKVEFLVSFYNNEISEKSEIFDDQFSVERPDGSNFTLKIRSTKLEDSAMYFCASSAVSDGETQYFGPGTRLLVL.

The chain links TRBV27 to TRBJ2-2; D perhaps matches TRBD1 (9 bases). The length of the CDR3 is 15 residues. V was trimmed by 8 bases and J by 6 bases, leaving 19 bases between them. Germline CDR1 MNHEY, CDR2 SMNVEV (reference sequence). The CDR3 loop is CASRGGTGIPGELFF. CDR3 bases: TGTGCCAGCCGCGGGGGGACAGGGATCCCCGGGGAGCTGTTTTTT.

In DNA, the CDR3 is TGTGCCAGCAGTTCAATCTCGGGACATGACTACGAGCAGTACTTC. This codes for CASSSISGHDYEQYF. J is TRBJ2-7 and V is TRBV27; perhaps TRBD1 as D (6 bases). Trimming took 4 bases from V and 3 from J, leaving 16 bases between them. This CDR3 has 15 residues. The germline V gene has CDR1 MNHEY and CDR2 SMNVEV (reference sequence).

The J gene is TRBJ1-5, the V gene TRBV19, with D hard to call. The germline V gene encodes CDR1 LNHDA and CDR2 SQIVND (reference sequence). The CDR3 covers 12 residues. The V end was cut by 8 bases, the J end by 6 bases, with 11 bases between. CDR3 coding DNA: TGTGCCAGTGAGGGTAATCGTCAGCCCCAGCATTTT. This codes for CASEGNRQPQHF.

This chain connects TRBV6-5 to TRBJ2-1; weak D call: TRBD2 (5 bases). Per the germline V gene, CDR1 is MNHEY and CDR2 is SVGAGI. Between the trimmed V and J ends, which lost 5 bases and 10 bases, there was a span of 21 bases. The CDR3 extends over 15 amino acids. The CDR3 DNA reads as TGTGCCAGCAGTCCTAATCCCCCCCGAAGCGGAGAGCAGTTCTTC. It translates to CASSPNPPRSGEQFF.

The rearrangement links TRBV5-1 to TRBJ1-3; D is perhaps TRBD1 (5 bases). Trimming cost V 0 bases and J 2 bases, with 6 bases left between them. This CDR3 spans 14 amino acids. Germline CDR1 is SGHRS and CDR2 is YFSETQ. The CDR3 is CASSLAGTGNTIYF. The CDR3 nucleotides read TGCGCCAGCAGCTTGGCAGGGACTGGAAACACCATATATTTT.

The chain employs TRBV3-1 (or the pseudogene TRBV3-2) and TRBJ1-3; D uncertain. V dropped 0 bases and J dropped 2 bases, with 2 bases sitting between them. The V gene's germline CDR1 is LGHDT and CDR2 YNNKEL (reference sequence). This CDR3 region has 13 residues. The CDR3 region is CASSQDTGNTIYF. The CDR3 DNA is TGTGCCAGCAGCCAAGACACTGGAAACACCATATATTTT.

The chain recombines TRBV5-5 with TRBJ2-2; 11 nucleotides align to TRBD2. Trimming at V came to 3 bases and at J to 0 bases, leaving 4 bases not matched to a gene. Germline CDR1 is SGHKS and CDR2 is YYEKEE (reference sequence). The CDR3 length is 17 residues. CDR3 region: CASSSPSGGSNTGELFF. The CDR3 DNA sequence: TGTGCCAGCAGCTCCCCTAGCGGGGGGTCGAACACCGGGGAGCTGTTTTTT.

V usage is TRBV7-2 and J usage is TRBJ2-3; D remains ambiguous. CDR3 length: 16 amino acids. Per the germline V gene, CDR1 is SGHTA and CDR2 is FQGNSA. V lost 5 bases and J 1 base, leaving 16 bases between the germline ends. The CDR3 region has the DNA TGTGCCAGCAGCAACAAAGCAGGTGGCGGCACAGATACGCAGTATTTT. Translating it yields CASSNKAGGGTDTQYF.

The chain combines TRBV5-4 with TRBJ1-2; 7 bases are a match to TRBD1. CDR1 and CDR2 from the germline V gene are SGHNT and YYREEE (reference sequence). V was pared by 4 bases and J by 5 bases, with 8 bases of the junction left unmatched. The CDR3 length is 14 residues. CDR3 loop: CASSPRGVEYGYTF. The DNA for the CDR3 is TGTGCCAGCAGCCCCAGGGGGGTTGAATATGGCTACACCTTC.

This clone was detected a few times. The chain uses TRBV7-3 and TRBJ2-1; a weak D match, TRBD2 (7 bases). Germline V gene lookup returns CDR1 SGHTA and CDR2 FQGTGA. The CDR3 has 12 residues. V lost 3 bases to trimming and J lost 10 bases, with 10 bases between them. The CDR3 loop is CASSLTGGEQFF. The CDR3, as DNA: TGTGCCAGCAGCTTGACGGGGGGCGAGCAGTTCTTC.

This clone was counted between two and nine times. The genes are TRBV28 and TRBJ1-5; D call uncertain. CDR1 MDHEN and CDR2 SYDVKM come from the germline V gene. Trimming pared 5 bases from V and 8 bases from J, leaving 16 bases between. CDR3 size: 14 residues. CDR3 sequence reads: CASSLSGVTKPQHF. The DNA of the CDR3 is TGTGCCAGCAGTCTCAGCGGGGTCACGAAGCCCCAGCATTTT.